Listed here are 21 T cell receptor beta chains from one sample, sequenced in a study of blood T cell repertoires in COVID-19. Repertoires were generated with immunoSEQ multiplex PCR, while TCRdb's copy carries only in-frame clones and drops some. The sample gives 400,000 to 500,000 clones, roughly 90% of which show up once; 1.5% to 2% is in the top ten. Sequencing was done on a sample of PBMCs or T cells enriched from blood (not recorded which). The receptors were gathered from a woman aged 35 to 49 who had recovered from COVID-19.

The chain carries TRBV5-4 and TRBJ2-3, with D possibly matching TRBD2 (5 bases). This CDR3 has 15 residues. Per germline, CDR1 SGHNT and CDR2 YYREEE (reference sequence). The V end lost 0 bases, the J end lost 6 bases, and 14 bases lay between the germline ends. CDR3 loop: CASSLASARRDTQYF. The CDR3 bases are TGTGCCAGCAGCTTGGCCTCTGCAAGGAGGGATACGCAGTATTTT. The full variable domain, completed using reference TRBV5-4 and TRBJ2-3, is ETGVTQSPTHLIKTRGQQVTLRCSSQSGHNTVSWYQQALGQGPQFIFQYYREEENGRGNFPPRFSGLQFPNYSSELNVNALELDDSALYLCASSLASARRDTQYFGPGTRLTVL.

The chain carries TRBV9 and TRBJ2-3, with D possibly TRBD2 on 6 matching bases. Germline CDR1 reads SGDLS; CDR2 reads YYNGEE. V shed 0 bases and J shed 3 bases, with 8 bases lying between them. This CDR3 is 14 amino acids long. The DNA for the CDR3 is TGTGCCAGCAGCGTAGATGGGAGGACAGATACGCAGTATTTT. Translating gives CASSVDGRTDTQYF.

This sequence joins TRBV29-1 and TRBJ1-2, with TRBD1 matching 7 bases. The germline gives CDR1 SQVTM, CDR2 ANQGSEA. The ends lost 5 bases at V and 4 bases at J; junction bases unmatched: 13. The CDR3 has 15 amino acids. The CDR3 region is CSVHYGDSSGYGYTF. The DNA for the CDR3 is TGCAGCGTTCACTACGGGGACAGCTCAGGCTATGGCTACACCTTC.

In the case of this clone: The sample contains more than one DNA sequence encoding this CDR3. The rearrangement uses TRBV7-9 and TRBJ1-1; possible D gene TRBD1, 5 bases. The V end was cut by 3 bases, the J end by 3 bases, with 8 bases between. Germline lookup yields CDR1 SEHNR and CDR2 FQNEAQ (reference sequence). This CDR3 comprises 13 residues. In nucleotides, the CDR3 is TGTGCCAGCAGCTTGTCGGGGGACACTGAAGCTTTCTTT. This encodes CASSLSGDTEAFF.

The gene calls are TRBV11-3 and TRBJ2-2; TRBD2 might be the D (6 bases). This CDR3 is 13 amino acids long. V lost 5 bases, J lost 5 bases, and 9 bases lay in between. The V gene's germline CDR1 is SGHNT and CDR2 YENEEA. CDR3 nucleotide sequence: TGTGCCAGCAGCGTGGGGGGTACCGGGGAGCTGTTTTTT. As protein: CASSVGGTGELFF.

The rearrangement uses TRBV27 and TRBJ2-1; TRBD1 matches at 7 bases. J gave up 4 bases and V 5 bases, and 11 bases lay outside the gene matches. The CDR3 covers 16 residues. From germline, CDR1 is MNHEY and CDR2 SMNVEV (reference sequence). CDR3 region: CASSKKGAGSYNEQFF. CDR3 nucleotide sequence: TGTGCCAGCAGTAAAAAGGGGGCGGGTTCATACAATGAGCAGTTCTTC.

The chain links TRBV9 to TRBJ1-2, with a weak D call TRBD1 (6 bases). The V end lost 3 bases, the J end lost 1 base, and 13 bases lay between the germline ends. Germline lookup yields CDR1 SGDLS and CDR2 YYNGEE. The length of the CDR3 is 15 residues. In DNA form, the CDR3 reads TGTGCCAGCAGCGGAAGGACAGCGAATAACTATGGCTACACCTTC. Translated: CASSGRTANNYGYTF.

The chain recombines TRBV6-5 with TRBJ2-1, with 14 bases identical to TRBD2. With 8 bases clipped from V and 10 bases from J, the junction kept 4 bases outside the gene matches. Germline V gene lookup returns CDR1 MNHEY and CDR2 SVGAGI. The CDR3 has 13 residues. The CDR3 reads CASGLAGGREQFF. The CDR3 coding sequence is TGTGCCAGCGGACTAGCGGGAGGCAGGGAGCAGTTCTTC.

As for this clone: The junction shows a germline mismatch at one end, possibly a read error. The gene calls are TRBV18 and TRBJ1-4; a weak D match, TRBD1 (5 bases). Germline lookup yields CDR1 KGHSH and CDR2 LQKENI. The CDR3 consists of 15 residues. CDR3 loop: CASSLSRATNEKLFF. The CDR3 DNA is TGTGCCAGCTCACTAAGCAGGGCAACAAATGAAAAACTGTTTTTT. Based on the CDR3 plus reference TRBV18 and TRBJ1-4, the full variable domain is NAGVMQNPRHLVRRRGQEARLRCSPMKGHSHVYWYRQLPEEGLKFMVYLQKENIIDESGMPKERFSAEFPKEGPSILRIQQVVRGDSAAYFCASSLSRATNEKLFFGSGTQLSVL.

This chain connects TRBV27 to TRBJ1-1; TRBD1 aligns across 9 bases. The CDR3 sequence is 15 residues long. With 2 bases clipped from V and 4 bases from J, the junction kept 5 bases outside the gene matches. Germline loops: CDR1 MNHEY, CDR2 SMNVEV (reference sequence). The CDR3: CASSLGTGRGTEAFF. CDR3 sequence (DNA): TGTGCCAGCAGTTTAGGGACAGGGCGTGGCACTGAAGCTTTCTTT.

V usage is TRBV6-5 and J usage is TRBJ1-1; the match to TRBD1 covers 7 bases. The V gene's germline CDR1 is MNHEY and CDR2 SVGAGI. CDR3 length equals 12 residues. The J segment lost 9 bases and the V segment lost 0 bases, leaving 1 base of the junction unmatched. DNA of the CDR3: TGTGCCAGCAGTTACTCGACAGGGCAAGCTTTCTTT. It specifies CASSYSTGQAFF.

The chain joins TRBV12-3 or TRBV12-4 to TRBJ1-2; a possible D gene is TRBD1 (6 bases). The CDR3 is 13 residues long. Trimming left V 5 bases short and J 5 bases short, with 12 bases between. In DNA, the CDR3 is TGTGCCAGCAGTCGGTACAGGGAGTATGGCTACACCTTC. Amino acid sequence: CASSRYREYGYTF.

This chain uses TRBV5-1 with TRBJ1-6; unclear D gene. Trimming removed 0 bases from V and 9 bases from J, with 7 bases in between. The CDR3 loop spans 13 amino acids. The germline CDR1 and CDR2 sequences are SGHRS and YFSETQ. CDR3 sequence: CASSLEEGSPLHF. CDR3 bases: TGCGCCAGCAGCTTGGAAGAGGGTTCACCCCTCCACTTT.

The chain uses TRBV9 and TRBJ2-3, with 9 bases identical to TRBD1. CDR3 size: 15 residues. The ends lost 3 bases at V and 2 bases at J; junction bases unmatched: 4. The germline V gene encodes CDR1 SGDLS and CDR2 YYNGEE. CDR3 amino acids: CASSATGGPTDTQYF. The CDR3 DNA is TGTGCCAGCAGCGCAACAGGGGGCCCCACAGATACGCAGTATTTT.

The chain recombines TRBV6-2 or TRBV6-3 with TRBJ2-1; D is undetermined. Trimming stripped 5 bases from V and 4 bases from J, with 12 bases between. The CDR3 spans 14 residues. Germline V gives CDR1 MNHEY, CDR2 SVGEGT. In DNA form, the CDR3 reads TGTGCCAGCAGTGCAATATCTAGATACAATGAGCAGTTCTTC. Translated: CASSAISRYNEQFF.

This clone showed up just once. The CDR3 DNA follows: TGTGCCACCATTTTAAGCCAGGACAGGGTGAAATTTAACTATGGCTACACCTTC. Amino acids: CATILSQDRVKFNYGYTF. The chain carries TRBV24-1 and TRBJ1-2, with 8 nucleotides matching TRBD1. J was trimmed by 1 base and V by 8 bases; bases with no gene match: 17. CDR3 length: 18 residues. CDR1 KGHDR and CDR2 SFDVKD come from the germline V gene.

The chain joins TRBV6-4 to TRBJ2-3, with 14 nucleotides matching TRBD2. Germline lookup yields CDR1 MRHNA and CDR2 SNTAGT. This CDR3 contains 18 residues. V dropped 0 bases and J dropped 4; count of bases not matched to a gene: 6. DNA for the CDR3: TGTGCCAGCAGTGACTCGGGACTAGCGGGAGAGGGCCCAGATACGCAGTATTTT. Translated, it gives CASSDSGLAGEGPDTQYF.

This clone was seen once. The rearrangement uses TRBV19 and TRBJ2-6; weak D call: TRBD1 (5 bases). V was pared by 1 base and J by 0 bases, with 10 bases between. The CDR3 covers 17 residues. Germline-derived CDR1 and CDR2 are LNHDA and SQIVND (reference sequence). As DNA, the CDR3 is TGTGCCAGTAGTATAGTACAGGCTGGCTCTGGGGCCAACGTCCTGACTTTC. Its translation: CASSIVQAGSGANVLTF.

This chain links TRBV20-1 with TRBJ1-5, with D perhaps matching TRBD1 (5 bases). Germline V CDR1 and CDR2: DFQATT, SNEGSKA (reference sequence). Trimming removed 4 bases from V and 6 bases from J, with 19 bases in between. The CDR3 totals 15 residues. The CDR3 DNA reads as TGCAGTGCTATTGAGACAGAAACTATCGGTCAGCCCCAGCATTTT. As protein: CSAIETETIGQPQHF.

The J gene is TRBJ1-2, the V gene TRBV27; perhaps TRBD1 as D (5 bases). Looked up from germline, CDR1 is MNHEY and CDR2 is SMNVEV (reference sequence). V was clipped by 0 bases and J by 2 bases, with 10 bases between them. The CDR3 is made up of 15 amino acids. In nucleotides, the CDR3 is TGTGCCAGCAGTTTATCAGCAGGGCGAAACTATGGCTACACCTTC. Amino acid sequence: CASSLSAGRNYGYTF.

This rearrangement joins TRBV5-1 to TRBJ1-2; D may be TRBD1 (6 bases). Trimming cost V 4 bases and J 6 bases, with 19 bases left between them. Germline V gene sequence: CDR1 SGHRS, CDR2 YFSETQ. This CDR3 has 15 residues. CDR3 DNA: TGCGCCAGCAGCCCGGAAAGGGGGGGCGGAAATGGCTACACCTTC. It yields the protein CASSPERGGGNGYTF.